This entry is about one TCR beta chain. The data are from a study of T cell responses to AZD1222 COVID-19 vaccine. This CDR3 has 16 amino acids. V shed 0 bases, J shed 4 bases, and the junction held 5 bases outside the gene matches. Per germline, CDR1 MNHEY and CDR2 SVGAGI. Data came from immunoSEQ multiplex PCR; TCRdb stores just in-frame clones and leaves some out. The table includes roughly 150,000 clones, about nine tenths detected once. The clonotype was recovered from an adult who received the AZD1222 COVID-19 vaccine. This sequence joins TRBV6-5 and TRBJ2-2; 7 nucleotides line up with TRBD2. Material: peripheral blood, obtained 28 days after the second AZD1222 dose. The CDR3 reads CASSYSTSPATGELFF. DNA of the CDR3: TGTGCCAGCAGTTACTCGACTAGCCCAGCCACCGGGGAGCTGTTTTTT.